This T cell receptor (beta chain) was recovered during a study of T cell changes during pregnancy in multiple sclerosis. Germline V gene sequence: CDR1 SQVTM, CDR2 ANQGSEA. Germline trimming cut 0 bases from V and 2 bases from J; bases unmatched to any gene: 8. The CDR3 is 16 residues long. Assay: immunoSEQ multiplex PCR; the TCRdb copy retains only in-frame clones and omits some. The sample contains 29,000 or so clones, 90% to 95% of which appear only once. This receptor was identified in a female donor with multiple sclerosis, enrolled in a pregnancy study. Sample: CD4+ T cells from peripheral blood mononuclear cells, taken in the first trimester of pregnancy. This rearrangement joins TRBV29-1 to TRBJ2-3; TRBD1 agrees at 7 bases. The CDR3 DNA reads as TGCAGCGTTGAAGACCGACAGGGTGGGGCCACAGATACGCAGTATTTT. Its translation is CSVEDRQGGATDTQYF.